This TCR beta chain was found in a study of early stage breast cancer tumors. Background on the study: ER+/PR+/HER2- status applied to twelve of 16 invasive breast tumors.

With respect to this clone: The antigen is undetermined.

Produced via immunoSEQ multiplex PCR; TCRdb's table is partial and in-frame only. The sample contains 30,000 or so clones, approximately 76% of which appear only once. Trimming took 0 bases from V and 4 from J; bases not matched to a gene: 6. The CDR3 runs to 16 residues. The germline gives CDR1 SGHTS, CDR2 YDEGEE. The study's findings and limits: Tumors had about 2.4-fold higher T cell density and higher clonality than adjacent normal breast tissue. Tumor and normal breast were distinguished via blood comparison in about 90% of the 16 patients. Most shared enriched TCRB sequences were commonly generated ones.

The sample was blood. The V call is TRBV5-8, the J call TRBJ2-7; 11 positions match TRBD1. This receptor was identified in a person aged 50 to 59 with breast cancer. CDR3 amino acids: CASSLAGTGGGYEQYF. CDR3 DNA: TGTGCCAGCAGCTTGGCCGGGACAGGGGGTGGATACGAGCAGTACTTC.